The 15 T cell receptor beta chains below all came from one sample that was sequenced in a study of T cell responses to AZD1222 COVID-19 vaccine. Profiled with immunoSEQ multiplex PCR; TCRdb holds only in-frame clones, not every one. The sample holds over 120,000 clones, around 92% seen once. The sequenced sample was peripheral blood, obtained on day 0 of AZD1222 vaccination. The receptor source for this set is an adult in good health.

The chain has TRBV7-2 and TRBJ1-4; D may be TRBD1 (6 bases). The CDR3 contains 17 residues. V lost 1 base, J lost 8 bases, and 20 bases lay in between. CDR1 is SGHTA, CDR2 FQGNSA, per germline. The CDR3 nucleotides read TGTGCCAGCAGCTTAGTAGGAAGGGGCAGGGGATGGGAAAAACTGTTTTTT. Protein product: CASSLVGRGRGWEKLFF.

This chain links TRBV4-3 with TRBJ2-2, with TRBD1 matching 10 bases. This CDR3 has 16 amino acids. J gave up 3 bases and V 0 bases, and 1 base lay outside the gene matches. CDR1 and CDR2 (germline): LGHNA, YSLEER. CDR3 loop: CASSQDGTGDTGELFF. The CDR3 nucleotides are TGCGCCAGCAGCCAAGACGGGACAGGGGACACCGGGGAGCTGTTTTTT.

The chain recombines TRBV4-3 with TRBJ2-7; D not resolved. CDR1 and CDR2 from the germline V gene are LGHNA and YSLEER. The CDR3 consists of 15 residues. Trimming pared 0 bases from V and 1 base from J, leaving 10 bases between. The DNA of the CDR3 is TGCGCCAGCAGCCAAGACAGGCCAACTTCCTACGAGCAGTACTTC. As protein: CASSQDRPTSYEQYF.

This clone is a singleton in its sample. This chain uses TRBV10-3 with TRBJ1-4, with no clear D. The CDR3 has 13 residues. Deletions cut 6 bases from V and 4 bases from J, with 9 bases between. Germline V lookup: CDR1 ENHRY, CDR2 SYGVKD. The CDR3 protein is CAISHTDNEKLFF. CDR3 bases: TGTGCCATCAGCCACACAGATAATGAAAAACTGTTTTTT.

In DNA, the CDR3 is TGTGCCAGCAGTTTAGCAGGGGAAGGAGCTTTCTTT. This encodes CASSLAGEGAFF. V gene TRBV12-3 or TRBV12-4 combines with J gene TRBJ1-1, with a tentative D call TRBD1 (5 bases). V was clipped by 0 bases and J by 10 bases, with 9 bases between them. There are 12 residues in the CDR3.

The V call is TRBV5-1, the J call TRBJ2-7; 8 bases align to TRBD1. From germline, CDR1 is SGHRS and CDR2 YFSETQ. The CDR3 is made up of 15 amino acids. Unmatched junction bases numbered 6, after V lost 2 bases and J lost 2 bases. CDR3 bases: TGCGCCAGCAGCTTACTGGACAGGGACCCCTACGAGCAGTACTTC. Protein sequence: CASSLLDRDPYEQYF.

The chain employs TRBV7-3 and TRBJ2-7; D remains unclear. The V gene's germline CDR1 is SGHTA and CDR2 FQGTGA. V was trimmed by 2 bases and J by 2 bases, leaving 13 bases between them. The length of the CDR3 is 15 residues. The CDR3 here is CASSLDGGTAYEQYF. For the CDR3, the DNA is TGTGCCAGCAGCTTAGACGGTGGAACAGCCTACGAGCAGTACTTC.

This clone was detected only once. The chain couples TRBV4-2 to TRBJ2-1; 10 nucleotides match TRBD2. The trim removed 0 bases at V and 0 bases at J, leaving 5 bases unmatched. The CDR3 length is 18 residues. CDR1 is LGHNA and CDR2 is YNFKEQ in the germline V gene. The CDR3 reads CASSQDYSGGHSYNEQFF. CDR3 DNA: TGTGCCAGCAGCCAAGATTATAGCGGGGGGCACTCCTACAATGAGCAGTTCTTC.

The chain employs TRBV5-4 and TRBJ2-3; a possible D gene is TRBD1 (6 bases). The CDR3 has 16 amino acids. Trimming took off 0 bases at V and 1 base at J, with 12 bases between the two ends. The germline V gene has CDR1 SGHNT and CDR2 YYREEE (reference sequence). CDR3 in amino acids: CASSLALGAGTDTQYF. The CDR3 nucleotides read TGTGCCAGCAGCTTGGCGCTGGGGGCCGGCACAGATACGCAGTATTTT.

The chain combines TRBV7-3 with TRBJ2-2; D call uncertain. V was cut by 5 bases and J by 2 bases, with 6 bases left in between. The germline V gene has CDR1 SGHTA and CDR2 FQGTGA. The CDR3 loop spans 13 amino acids. DNA for the CDR3: TGTGCCAGCAGCCGGACCAACACCGGGGAGCTGTTTTTT. It encodes CASSRTNTGELFF.

The gene calls are TRBV7-2 and TRBJ2-3, with D perhaps TRBD1 (6 bases). Germline loops: CDR1 SGHTA, CDR2 FQGNSA. Trimming took off 3 bases at V and 4 bases at J, with 11 bases between the two ends. CDR3 length equals 14 residues. This CDR3 reads CASSLNRVPDTQYF. DNA for the CDR3: TGTGCCAGCAGCTTGAACAGGGTACCAGATACGCAGTATTTT. Full variable domain (remainder filled in from reference TRBV7-2 and TRBJ2-3): GAGVSQSPSNKVTEKGKDVELRCDPISGHTALYWYRQSLGQGLEFLIYFQGNSAPDKSGLPSDRFSAERTGGSVSTLTIQRTQQEDSAVYLCASSLNRVPDTQYFGPGTRLTVL.

V and J are TRBV11-1 and TRBJ2-7; D could derive from TRBD1 or TRBD2 (5 bases each). V was shortened by 1 base and J by 1 base, with 5 bases between the two germline ends. Looked up from germline, CDR1 is SGHAT and CDR2 is FQDESV (reference sequence). The CDR3 is 13 amino acids. CDR3 sequence (DNA): TGTGCCAGCAGCTTAGGGGGGTCCTACGAGCAGTACTTC. Its protein product is CASSLGGSYEQYF.

J is TRBJ1-5 and V is TRBV3-1 (or the pseudogene TRBV3-2), with 8 bases aligning to TRBD1. The CDR3 totals 16 residues. Germline V gene data show CDR1 as LGHDT and CDR2 as YNNKEL (reference sequence). V lost 2 bases and J lost 4; bases outside the gene matches: 7. CDR3 region: CASSQFFQGANQPQHF. CDR3 coding DNA: TGTGCCAGCAGCCAATTCTTCCAGGGGGCTAATCAGCCCCAGCATTTT.

This chain links TRBV5-1 with TRBJ1-2; possible D gene TRBD1, 5 bases. V lost 5 bases to trimming and J lost 4 bases, with 15 bases between them. CDR1 and CDR2 from the germline V gene are SGHRS and YFSETQ. CDR3 length equals 14 residues. DNA for the CDR3: TGCGCCAGCAGTTCAGGCGGGGGAAGCTATGGCTACACCTTC. Encoded protein: CASSSGGGSYGYTF.

The rearrangement uses TRBV9 and TRBJ2-3; TRBD1 is a possible D gene (5 bases). The germline V and J ends were trimmed by 4 bases and 1 base, with 13 bases remaining between them. The CDR3 runs to 15 residues. Germline V gene lookup returns CDR1 SGDLS and CDR2 YYNGEE. The CDR3 sequence: CASSPLSRGTDTQYF. CDR3 nucleotide sequence: TGTGCCAGCAGCCCCCTTTCCAGGGGCACAGATACGCAGTATTTT.